Following are 5 T cell receptor beta chains from one sample sequenced in a study of spatial heterogeneity in lung cancer. Study-level results: It was found that expanded intratumoral alpha and beta TCR counts tracked tumor mutation counts.

TCRdb ran MiXCR on the 5' RACE reads and lists one entry per CDR3 protein. The sample records about 6,000 distinct CDR3 sequences, roughly 15% being singletons. Antigen specificity for these receptors is unknown. The time point here: sample taken at primary tumor resection. The material sequenced was lung tumor tissue, taken at surgery. Every receptor here comes from a male donor with early-stage non-small cell lung cancer.

The rearrangement links TRBV6-2 or TRBV6-3 to TRBJ1-1; perhaps TRBD1 as D (5 bases). V lost 11 bases and J 4 bases, leaving 17 bases between the germline ends. Germline CDR1 and CDR2: MNHEY and SVGEGT. The CDR3 consists of 13 residues. Here the CDR3 reads CAGGKAAGTEAFF. The CDR3 DNA reads as TGTGCCGGGGGTAAAGCTGCTGGCACTGAAGCTTTCTTT.

This clonotype is judged medium-sized. This chain joins TRBV12-3 or TRBV12-4 and TRBJ2-3; D call uncertain. This CDR3 contains 12 residues. Trimming removed 6 bases from V and 4 bases from J, with 8 bases in between. In nucleotides, the CDR3 is TGTGCCAGCAGCCGACTGGCAGATACGCAGTATTTT. Translated: CASSRLADTQYF.

This clonotype is termed medium-sized. The gene calls are TRBV6-2 or TRBV6-3 and TRBJ2-3, with TRBD2 matching over 12 bases. From germline, CDR1 is MNHEY and CDR2 SVGEGT. Trimming removed 2 bases from V and 1 base from J; junction bases left unmatched: 4. The CDR3 is made up of 17 amino acids. CDR3 sequence: CASSYDWTSGGTDTQYF. CDR3 bases: TGTGCCAGCAGTTACGACTGGACTAGCGGGGGCACAGATACGCAGTATTTT.

This clonotype ranks as medium-sized. The gene calls are TRBV10-3 and TRBJ1-1; 9 bases line up with TRBD1. The CDR3 is made up of 15 amino acids. Germline V CDR1 and CDR2: ENHRY, SYGVKD. J gave up 4 bases and V 2 bases, and 5 bases lay outside the gene matches. The CDR3 DNA is TGTGCCATCAGTGAGCCTGGGACAGGGAGCACTGAAGCTTTCTTT. This sequence encodes CAISEPGTGSTEAFF.

The chain uses TRBV12-3 or TRBV12-4 and TRBJ2-3; 10 nucleotides align to TRBD2. The CDR3 loop spans 15 amino acids. Trimming removed 4 bases from V and 6 bases from J; junction bases left unmatched: 7. The CDR3 sequence is CASSSQAGGLDTQYF. The CDR3 nucleotides are TGTGCCAGCAGTTCCCAAGCGGGGGGGCTGGATACGCAGTATTTT.